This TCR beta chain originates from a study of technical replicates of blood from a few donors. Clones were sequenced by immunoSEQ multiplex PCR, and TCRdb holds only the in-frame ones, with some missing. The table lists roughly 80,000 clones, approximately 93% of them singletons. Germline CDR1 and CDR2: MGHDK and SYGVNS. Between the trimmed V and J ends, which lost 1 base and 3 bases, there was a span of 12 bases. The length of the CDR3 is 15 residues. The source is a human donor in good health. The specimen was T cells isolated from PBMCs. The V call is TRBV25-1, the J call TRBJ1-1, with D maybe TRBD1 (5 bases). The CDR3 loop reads CASSEWGVRYTEAFF. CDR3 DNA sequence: TGTGCCAGCAGTGAATGGGGGGTCAGGTACACTGAAGCTTTCTTT. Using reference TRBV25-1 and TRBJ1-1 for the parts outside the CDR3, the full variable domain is EADIYQTPRYLVIGTGKKITLECSQTMGHDKMYWYQQDPGMELHLIHYSYGVNSTEKGDLSSESTVSRIRTEHFPLTLESARPSHTSQYLCASSEWGVRYTEAFFGQGTRLTVV.